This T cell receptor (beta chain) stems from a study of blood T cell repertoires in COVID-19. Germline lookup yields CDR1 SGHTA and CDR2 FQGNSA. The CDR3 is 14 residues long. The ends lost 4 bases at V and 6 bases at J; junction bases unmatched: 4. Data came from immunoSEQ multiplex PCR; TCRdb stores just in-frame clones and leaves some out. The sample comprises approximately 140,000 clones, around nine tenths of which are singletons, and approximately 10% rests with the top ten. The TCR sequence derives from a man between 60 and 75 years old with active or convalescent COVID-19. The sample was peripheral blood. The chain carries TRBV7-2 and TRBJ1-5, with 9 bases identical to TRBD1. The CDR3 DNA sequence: TGTGCCAGCAGCTCCGGACAGGGGAGTCAGCCCCAGCATTTT. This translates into CASSSGQGSQPQHF.